These 32 T cell receptor beta chains were all obtained from the same sample, sequenced in a study of regulatory and conventional T cells in RAG deficiency. Regulatory T cells were sorted from blood as CD4+ CD25-high CD127-low cells. Clones were read by immunoSEQ multiplex PCR, and TCRdb kept only the in-frame ones, dropping some. The table records several thousand clones, roughly 90% of them present only once. This same sample was also taken into another study, of regulatory T cells. That source notes: Primers: 52 TRBV forward and 13 TRBJ reverse.

The material sequenced was Tregs sorted from blood. These receptor sequences come from a human donor in good health.

This chain links TRBV28 with TRBJ1-5, with a tentative D call TRBD1 (5 bases). V lost 2 bases and J lost 4, with 12 bases in between. Per germline, CDR1 MDHEN and CDR2 SYDVKM. The length of the CDR3 is 15 residues. CDR3 coding DNA: TGTGCCAGCAGTTTAAATCTTAGGGGAAATCAGCCCCAGCATTTT. This translates into CASSLNLRGNQPQHF.

The chain carries TRBV5-1 and TRBJ2-4, with TRBD2 as a possible D gene (5 bases). V lost 2 bases and J lost 0, with 18 bases in between. The CDR3 is 18 residues long. Germline V gives CDR1 SGHRS, CDR2 YFSETQ. CDR3 region: CASSFRTFSGVAKNIQYF. Written as DNA, the CDR3 is TGCGCCAGCAGCTTTAGAACATTCTCCGGGGTAGCCAAAAACATTCAGTACTTC. Full variable domain (rest looked up from reference TRBV5-1 and TRBJ2-4): KAGVTQTPRYLIKTRGQQVTLSCSPISGHRSVSWYQQTPGQGLQFLFEYFSETQRNKGNFPGRFSGRQFSNSRSEMNVSTLELGDSALYLCASSFRTFSGVAKNIQYFGAGTRLSVL.

The chain uses TRBV15 and TRBJ1-3; D is perhaps TRBD1 (6 bases). The germline V and J ends were trimmed by 1 base and 0 bases, with 7 bases remaining between them. The CDR3 totals 15 residues. The germline CDR1 and CDR2 sequences are LNHNV and YYDKDF (reference sequence). Written as DNA, the CDR3 is TGTGCCACCAGCAGAGCCAGGGGCTCTGGAAACACCATATATTTT. Translation gives CATSRARGSGNTIYF.

This chain joins TRBV14 and TRBJ2-7, with D perhaps TRBD2 (5 bases). This CDR3 has 14 residues. Trimming shortened V by 4 bases and J by 2 bases, and 12 bases separated the two germline ends. From germline, CDR1 is SGHDN and CDR2 FVKESK. CDR3 loop: CASSLQLGAYEQYF. For the CDR3, the DNA is TGTGCCAGCAGCCTACAACTAGGCGCCTACGAGCAGTACTTC.

The chain is built from TRBV5-1 and TRBJ2-7; D possibly matches TRBD1 or TRBD2 (5 bases each). Germline V gives CDR1 SGHRS, CDR2 YFSETQ. The CDR3 totals 15 residues. Trimming removed 7 bases at V and 6 bases at J, with 23 bases between. The CDR3 reads CASGIGQRAGTEQYF. In DNA, the CDR3 is TGCGCCAGCGGAATCGGGCAAAGGGCAGGGACCGAGCAGTACTTC.

The chain carries TRBV5-1 and TRBJ2-7; 7 positions match TRBD1. J was trimmed by 0 bases and V by 0 bases; bases with no gene match: 3. The V gene's germline CDR1 is SGHRS and CDR2 YFSETQ. This CDR3 region has 15 residues. CDR3 region: CASSLAGDSSYEQYF. In nucleotides, the CDR3 is TGCGCCAGCAGCTTGGCCGGGGACAGCTCCTACGAGCAGTACTTC.

This chain uses TRBV18 with TRBJ1-4; D unresolved. The CDR3 runs 19 residues. The ends were cut back, 3 bases at V and 0 bases at J, with 20 bases in the middle. Germline V gene lookup returns CDR1 KGHSH and CDR2 LQKENI. CDR3 in DNA: TGTGCCAGCTCACCGGAAACAGCCCGATCACTCTCAACTAATGAAAAACTGTTTTTT. This codes for CASSPETARSLSTNEKLFF.

The chain joins TRBV7-6 to TRBJ2-2; the D is unclear. The CDR3 contains 12 residues. The germline V gene has CDR1 SGHVS and CDR2 FNYEAQ. With 3 bases removed from V and 5 bases from J, the gap between germline ends came to 4 bases. The CDR3, as DNA: TGTGCCAGCAGCTTCCGGACCGGGGAGCTGTTTTTT. Its translation: CASSFRTGELFF.

The genes are TRBV4-1 and TRBJ1-5; maybe TRBD1 (6 bases). V was pared by 0 bases and J by 1 base, with 13 bases between. The CDR3 spans 17 residues. CDR1 MGHRA and CDR2 YSYEKL come from the germline V gene. The CDR3 DNA follows: TGCGCCAGCAGCCAAGAGGGCGGAGGGGGGAGCAATCAGCCCCAGCATTTT. It specifies CASSQEGGGGSNQPQHF.

The rearrangement uses TRBV15 and TRBJ2-5; D tentatively reads TRBD1 or TRBD2 (6 bases each). CDR1 LNHNV and CDR2 YYDKDF come from the germline V gene (reference sequence). The CDR3 has 14 amino acids. The V gene lost 5 bases and the J gene lost 4 bases, with 14 bases spanning the gap. The CDR3 protein is CATSLSGAGETQYF. The CDR3 coding sequence is TGTGCCACCAGCTTGTCGGGGGCGGGAGAGACCCAGTACTTC.

The rearrangement joins TRBV19 to TRBJ2-1; 7 nucleotides agree with TRBD2. CDR1 is LNHDA, CDR2 SQIVND, per germline (reference sequence). This CDR3 is built from 15 residues. The V gene end was trimmed by 2 bases and the J gene end by 4 bases; junction bases not matched to a gene: 5. CDR3 amino acids: CASSITPGLYNEQFF. The CDR3 bases are TGTGCCAGTAGTATAACTCCGGGACTATACAATGAGCAGTTCTTC.

This clone was recorded only once. The V gene is TRBV18, the J gene TRBJ2-7; TRBD1 might be the D (6 bases). Germline V gene sequence: CDR1 KGHSH, CDR2 LQKENI. The V end was cut by 5 bases, the J end by 6 bases, with 17 bases between. This CDR3 is built from 14 residues. The chain's CDR3 is CASSTGNTGREQYF. CDR3 bases: TGTGCCAGCTCAACCGGAAATACAGGGCGCGAGCAGTACTTC. The full variable domain, completed using reference TRBV18 and TRBJ2-7, is NAGVMQNPRHLVRRRGQEARLRCSPMKGHSHVYWYRQLPEEGLKFMVYLQKENIIDESGMPKERFSAEFPKEGPSILRIQQVVRGDSAAYFCASSTGNTGREQYFGPGTRLTVT.

For the CDR3, the DNA is TGCAGCGTTGGTTTGGATAGGGAGGGGGTAAGAACTGAAGCTTTCTTT. Translation gives CSVGLDREGVRTEAFF. The chain carries TRBV29-1 and TRBJ1-1; D is possibly TRBD1 (6 bases). The CDR3 is 16 residues long. Germline assignment: CDR1 SQVTM and CDR2 ANQGSEA. Trimming took off 4 bases at V and 5 bases at J, with 23 bases between the two ends.

The chain is built from TRBV11-2 and TRBJ1-6; no firm D call. V was shortened by 5 bases and J by 7 bases, with 6 bases between the two germline ends. Germline-derived CDR1 and CDR2 are SGHAT and FQNNGV. The CDR3 totals 12 residues. CDR3 region: CASSPGNSPLHF. The DNA for the CDR3 is TGTGCCAGCAGCCCGGGAAATTCACCCCTCCACTTT.

The rearrangement links TRBV7-9 to TRBJ1-3, with D unresolved. Germline CDR1 and CDR2: SEHNR and FQNEAQ (reference sequence). The CDR3 is 14 residues long. V lost 5 bases and J lost 4, with 12 bases in between. As DNA, the CDR3 is TGTGCCAGCAGCCCCCCCCCTACCGGAAACACCATATATTTT. It encodes CASSPPPTGNTIYF. Drawing the rest from reference TRBV7-9 and TRBJ1-3, the complete variable domain is DTGVSQNPRHKITKRGQNVTFRCDPISEHNRLYWYRQTLGQGPEFLTYFQNEAQLEKSRLLSDRFSAERPKGSFSTLEIQRTEQGDSAMYLCASSPPPTGNTIYFGEGSWLTVV.

In its sample, this clone was seen once. The CDR3 nucleotides are TGTGCCAGCAGTGGGGGGACTAGTTGGGTAGGGACCCAGTACTTC. The encoded protein is CASSGGTSWVGTQYF. This chain uses TRBV6-1 with TRBJ2-5, with TRBD2 identical over 8 bases. CDR1 and CDR2 (germline): MNHNS, SASEGT. The CDR3 extends over 15 amino acids. V trimming: 4 bases; J trimming: 7 bases; junction bases outside the gene matches: 11.

On this clone itself: One junction end disagrees with the germline gene, perhaps due to a read error. Other DNA sequences of this sample code for an identical CDR3. The genes are TRBV9 and TRBJ1-5; D is uncertain. Germline V gives CDR1 SGDLS, CDR2 YYNGEE. This CDR3 region has 14 residues. The chain's CDR3 is CASSVVPSDQPQHF. DNA for the CDR3: TGTGCCAGCAGTGTAGTCCCCAGCGATCAGCCCCAGCATTTT.

The chain links TRBV15 to TRBJ2-3; D possibly corresponds to TRBD1 (6 bases). CDR1 is LNHNV, CDR2 YYDKDF, per germline (reference sequence). V was pared by 0 bases and J by 4 bases, with 11 bases between. The CDR3 consists of 15 residues. For the CDR3, the DNA is TGTGCCACCAGCAGAGATGACAGGAGAGCAGATACGCAGTATTTT. This gives the protein CATSRDDRRADTQYF.

The CDR3 coding sequence is TGTGCCAGCTCACCAAGTGGACAGCGGACTAACTATGGCTACACCTTC. This codes for CASSPSGQRTNYGYTF. This chain joins TRBV18 and TRBJ1-2; tentatively, D is TRBD1 (6 bases). Per the germline V gene, CDR1 is KGHSH and CDR2 is LQKENI. The CDR3 is made up of 16 amino acids. V was trimmed by 2 bases and J by 0 bases, leaving 13 bases between them.

CDR3 region: CASSLADYEQYF. Here the CDR3 DNA reads TGTGCCAGCAGCTTAGCGGACTACGAGCAGTACTTC. The rearrangement links TRBV11-2 to TRBJ2-7, with D hard to call. The CDR3 is 12 residues long. CDR1 and CDR2 from the germline V gene are SGHAT and FQNNGV. V lost 1 base and J lost 3, with 4 bases in between.

The chain has TRBV7-9 and TRBJ1-2; D remains unclear. The CDR3 sequence is 14 residues long. The germline V gene encodes CDR1 SEHNR and CDR2 FQNEAQ (reference sequence). V dropped 4 bases and J dropped 1 base, with 10 bases sitting between them. The DNA of the CDR3 is TGTGCCAGCAGCTCCCTATCGCTTAACTATGGCTACACCTTC. Amino acid sequence: CASSSLSLNYGYTF.

The chain has TRBV2 and TRBJ2-1, with 14 bases identical to TRBD2. CDR3 length: 16 amino acids. Looked up from germline, CDR1 is SNHLY and CDR2 is FYNNEI. Trimming removed 6 bases from V and 6 bases from J; junction bases left unmatched: 7. CDR3 residues: CASSYSGTSGSNEQFF. For the CDR3, the DNA is TGTGCCAGCAGCTATTCCGGGACTAGCGGGAGCAATGAGCAGTTCTTC.

The chain recombines TRBV2 with TRBJ1-5, with 11 positions matching TRBD1. The CDR3 contains 15 residues. J gave up 3 bases and V 6 bases, and 4 bases lay outside the gene matches. Germline CDR1 is SNHLY and CDR2 is FYNNEI. CDR3 DNA: TGTGCCAGCAGCCCGGGACAGGGGGTCAATCAGCCCCAGCATTTT. Translating gives CASSPGQGVNQPQHF.

The chain links TRBV6-1 to TRBJ1-5; a weak D match, TRBD1 (5 bases). The germline CDR1 and CDR2 sequences are MNHNS and SASEGT. Trimming removed 4 bases at V and 12 bases at J, with 16 bases between. The CDR3 extends over 13 amino acids. The chain's CDR3 is CASSVGTTRGQHF. The DNA for the CDR3 is TGTGCCAGCAGTGTCGGGACGACCCGTGGCCAGCATTTT.

The chain is built from TRBV7-9 and TRBJ2-1; TRBD2 matches at 7 bases. From germline, CDR1 is SEHNR and CDR2 FQNEAQ (reference sequence). CDR3 length equals 16 residues. V shed 2 bases, J shed 0 bases, and the junction held 4 bases outside the gene matches. CDR3 loop: CASSLLTGGSYNEQFF. The CDR3 DNA follows: TGTGCCAGCAGCTTACTTACGGGAGGCTCCTACAATGAGCAGTTCTTC. Based on the CDR3 plus reference TRBV7-9 and TRBJ2-1, the full variable domain is DTGVSQNPRHKITKRGQNVTFRCDPISEHNRLYWYRQTLGQGPEFLTYFQNEAQLEKSRLLSDRFSAERPKGSFSTLEIQRTEQGDSAMYLCASSLLTGGSYNEQFFGPGTRLTVL.

The chain has TRBV11-2 and TRBJ2-7; D possibly matches TRBD1 or TRBD2 (5 bases each). This CDR3 has 15 residues. Germline V gives CDR1 SGHAT, CDR2 FQNNGV. The V gene lost 6 bases and the J gene lost 0 bases, with 15 bases spanning the gap. CDR3 loop: CASSWDRGSSYEQYF. CDR3 coding DNA: TGTGCCAGCAGTTGGGACCGGGGAAGCTCCTACGAGCAGTACTTC.

The chain uses TRBV18 and TRBJ2-3; the D is unclear. Trimming pared 5 bases from V and 2 bases from J, leaving 14 bases between. CDR3 size: 15 residues. Germline V gene data show CDR1 as KGHSH and CDR2 as LQKENI. The CDR3 nucleotides are TGTGCCAGCTCAGACGGAGCGCTCACCACAGATACGCAGTATTTT. It is translated as CASSDGALTTDTQYF.

The genes are TRBV28 and TRBJ1-5, with D perhaps matching TRBD1 (5 bases). There are 14 residues in the CDR3. Germline CDR1 MDHEN, CDR2 SYDVKM. The ends were cut back, 8 bases at V and 0 bases at J, with 11 bases in the middle. CDR3 sequence (DNA): TGTGCCAGCTCTAGACAGTTTAGCAATCAGCCCCAGCATTTT. It encodes CASSRQFSNQPQHF.

This chain links TRBV6-1 with TRBJ1-6; D possibly corresponds to TRBD1 (5 bases). The CDR3 length is 14 residues. Germline CDR1 and CDR2: MNHNS and SASEGT. V lost 5 bases and J 7 bases, leaving 12 bases between the germline ends. CDR3 loop: CASSPGLINSPLHF. CDR3 DNA: TGTGCCAGCAGTCCGGGACTCATCAATTCACCCCTCCACTTT.

The V gene is TRBV2, the J gene TRBJ1-5; a weak D match, TRBD1 (6 bases). V lost 7 bases and J lost 5, with 15 bases in between. This CDR3 has 14 amino acids. Germline loops: CDR1 SNHLY, CDR2 FYNNEI. The CDR3 protein is CASNTGPLDQPQHF. The CDR3 DNA is TGTGCCAGCAACACAGGGCCCTTAGATCAGCCCCAGCATTTT.

The chain joins TRBV11-1 to TRBJ2-5; D is perhaps TRBD2 (6 bases). The CDR3 has 14 residues. V lost 3 bases to trimming and J lost 7 bases, with 15 bases between them. Germline loops: CDR1 SGHAT, CDR2 FQDESV (reference sequence). CDR3 coding DNA: TGTGCCAGCAGCTTCGGGACTCCTTCTTGGACCCAGTACTTC. Translating it yields CASSFGTPSWTQYF.

The chain links TRBV10-2 to TRBJ1-6, with a possible D match to TRBD1 (5 bases). Germline V gene sequence: CDR1 WSHSY, CDR2 SAAADI. The CDR3 is made up of 13 amino acids. V was cut by 3 bases and J by 13 bases, with 13 bases left in between. CDR3 DNA sequence: TGCGCCAGCAGTGATCTCAGGGTATCGCCCCTCCACTTT. It is translated as CASSDLRVSPLHF.